One sample yielded the 13 T cell receptor beta chains listed below, sequenced in a study of graft-versus-host responses after intestinal transplantation. Lamina propria and intraepithelial lymphocytes were released by processing graft tissue. The assay was immunoSEQ multiplex PCR, and TCRdb's table has in-frame clones only and misses some. The table has 13,000 to 15,000 clones, roughly two thirds seen once; the top ten hold roughly 10%. Sample: ileum tissue, taken approximately 700 days after intestinal transplantation. These receptors were collected from a human patient who received an intestinal transplant, so some T cells may come from the graft donor.

The genes are TRBV6-4 and TRBJ2-7; TRBD2 matches at 11 bases. V gave up 3 bases and J gave up 3 bases; unmatched junction bases: 4. The CDR3 runs to 15 residues. The germline CDR1 and CDR2 sequences are MRHNA and SNTAGT. This CDR3 reads CASSETSGDYYEQYF. In DNA form, the CDR3 reads TGTGCCAGCAGTGAGACTAGCGGGGACTACTACGAGCAGTACTTC.

The chain recombines TRBV11-2 with TRBJ2-5; D remains ambiguous. The germline V gene has CDR1 SGHAT and CDR2 FQNNGV. The CDR3 is 13 residues long. The ends were cut back, 4 bases at V and 1 base at J, with 7 bases in the middle. CDR3 residues: CASSSEIQETQYF. The CDR3 DNA follows: TGTGCCAGCAGCTCCGAGATCCAAGAGACCCAGTACTTC. The variable domain in full, with the rest retrieved from reference TRBV11-2 and TRBJ2-5, is EAGVAQSPRYKIIEKRQSVAFWCNPISGHATLYWYQQILGQGPKLLIQFQNNGVVDDSQLPKDRFSAERLKGVDSTLKIQPAKLEDSAVYLCASSSEIQETQYFGPGTRLLVL.

J is TRBJ1-2 and V is TRBV5-4; tentative D call: TRBD1 (5 bases). Germline V gene sequence: CDR1 SGHNT, CDR2 YYREEE (reference sequence). V was clipped by 5 bases and J by 8 bases, with 19 bases between them. This CDR3 region has 14 residues. The DNA of the CDR3 is TGTGCCAGCAGTCGACCCACAGGCGCCTGGGGCTACACCTTC. Its protein is CASSRPTGAWGYTF.

This rearrangement joins TRBV27 to TRBJ1-5; perhaps TRBD1 as D (6 bases). The germline CDR1 and CDR2 sequences are MNHEY and SMNVEV (reference sequence). V was clipped by 8 bases and J by 3 bases, with 8 bases between them. The CDR3 covers 12 residues. CDR3 nucleotide sequence: TGTGCCAGCGGGGGCCCCAATCAGCCCCAGCATTTT. It encodes CASGGPNQPQHF.

The gene calls are TRBV30 and TRBJ2-1; a weak D match, TRBD1 (6 bases). Between the trimmed V and J ends, which lost 1 base and 8 bases, there was a span of 6 bases. The CDR3 sequence is 11 residues long. Germline CDR1 reads GTSNPN; CDR2 reads SVGIG (reference sequence). The CDR3 region is CAWSEGDEQFF. CDR3 nucleotides: TGTGCCTGGAGTGAGGGGGATGAGCAGTTCTTC. Combining the CDR3 with reference TRBV30 and TRBJ2-1 gives the whole variable domain SQTIHQWPATLVQPVGSPLSLECTVEGTSNPNLYWYRQAAGRGLQLLFYSVGIGQISSEVPQNLSASRPQDRQFILSSKKLLLSDSGFYLCAWSEGDEQFFGPGTRLTVL.

This chain joins TRBV7-8 and TRBJ2-7; 7 bases align to TRBD1. The CDR3 has 16 amino acids. J gave up 3 bases and V 1 base, and 9 bases lay outside the gene matches. Germline lookup yields CDR1 SGHVS and CDR2 FQNEAQ. The CDR3 sequence: CASSLVAGTEIYEQYF. CDR3 coding DNA: TGTGCCAGCAGCTTAGTAGCCGGGACAGAGATCTACGAGCAGTACTTC.

This clone has only one observation. CDR3 coding DNA: TGTGCCAGCAGCTCTTACGGGGACAGGGGCCCCTACGAGCAGTACTTC. Residues: CASSSYGDRGPYEQYF. The chain is built from TRBV5-6 and TRBJ2-7, with 10 bases that match TRBD1. CDR3 length equals 16 residues. Unmatched junction bases numbered 8, after V lost 3 bases and J lost 2 bases. Germline V CDR1 and CDR2: SGHDT, YYEEEE.

The chain joins TRBV7-9 to TRBJ2-7; TRBD2 matches at 7 bases. There are 16 residues in the CDR3. Per the germline V gene, CDR1 is SEHNR and CDR2 is FQNEAQ (reference sequence). V trimming: 0 bases; J trimming: 5 bases; junction bases outside the gene matches: 10. The CDR3 spells CASSLAGGGGLDEQYF. CDR3 bases: TGTGCCAGCAGCTTAGCGGGCGGGGGAGGCCTAGACGAGCAGTACTTC.

The genes are TRBV19 and TRBJ2-1, with a tentative D call TRBD2 (6 bases). The CDR3 has 14 amino acids. Germline assignment: CDR1 LNHDA and CDR2 SQIVND (reference sequence). Between the trimmed V and J ends, which lost 3 bases and 4 bases, there was a span of 10 bases. The CDR3 here is CASSMVGLYNEQFF. CDR3 nucleotide sequence: TGTGCCAGTAGTATGGTGGGACTTTACAATGAGCAGTTCTTC.

The gene calls are TRBV6-1 and TRBJ1-1, with D uncertain. V lost 4 bases and J 1 base, leaving 7 bases between the germline ends. The CDR3 is made up of 13 amino acids. In germline, CDR1 is MNHNS, CDR2 SASEGT. CDR3 in amino acids: CASSGQENTEAFF. DNA for the CDR3: TGTGCCAGCAGTGGTCAGGAGAACACTGAAGCTTTCTTT.

This clone has only one observation. The V gene is TRBV7-2, the J gene TRBJ2-2; D is unclear. This CDR3 spans 14 amino acids. V lost 1 base and J 10 bases, leaving 13 bases between the germline ends. Germline-derived CDR1 and CDR2 are SGHTA and FQGNSA. The CDR3 is CASSLEIHSEELFF. Written as DNA, the CDR3 is TGTGCCAGCAGCTTAGAGATCCACTCCGAGGAGCTGTTTTTT.

For the CDR3, the DNA is TGTGCCAGCACCCGGGCGGAGGGACAGTACAATGAGCAGTTCTTC. Translating gives CASTRAEGQYNEQFF. V and J are TRBV6-1 and TRBJ2-1; a possible D gene is TRBD1 (7 bases). CDR3 length equals 15 residues. Germline CDR1 and CDR2: MNHNS and SASEGT. The V gene lost 7 bases and the J gene lost 4 bases, with 17 bases spanning the gap.

The chain joins TRBV18 to TRBJ1-5; D might be TRBD1 (5 bases). Germline loops: CDR1 KGHSH, CDR2 LQKENI. The CDR3 extends over 14 amino acids. V lost 6 bases to trimming and J lost 4 bases, with 13 bases between them. As DNA, the CDR3 is TGTGCCAGCTCGGGACTGAGACGGAATCAGCCCCAGCATTTT. It encodes CASSGLRRNQPQHF.